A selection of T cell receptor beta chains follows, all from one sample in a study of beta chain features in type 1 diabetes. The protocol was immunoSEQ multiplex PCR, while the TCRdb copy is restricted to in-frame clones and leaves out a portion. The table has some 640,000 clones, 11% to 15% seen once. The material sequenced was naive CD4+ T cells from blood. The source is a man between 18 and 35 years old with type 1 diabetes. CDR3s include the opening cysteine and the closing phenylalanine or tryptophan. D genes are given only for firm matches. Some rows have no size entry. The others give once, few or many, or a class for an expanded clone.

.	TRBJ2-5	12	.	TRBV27	TGTGCCAGTCAAGACCCCTTTGAGACCCAGTACTTC	CASQDPFETQYF
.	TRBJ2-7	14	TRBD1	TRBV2	TGTGCCAGCAGGGACAGGGGGCTAATCTACGAGCAGTACTTC	CASRDRGLIYEQYF
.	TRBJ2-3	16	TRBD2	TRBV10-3	TGTGCCATCATTAGGACTAGCGGGAGACCCACAGATACGCAGTATTTT	CAIIRTSGRPTDTQYF
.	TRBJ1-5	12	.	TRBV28	TGTGCCAGCACCGAGGGGGATCAGCCCCAGCATTTT	CASTEGDQPQHF
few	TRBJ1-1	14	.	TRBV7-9	TGTGCCAGCAGCCCACGACATGGGGTAACTGAAGCTTTCTTT	CASSPRHGVTEAFF
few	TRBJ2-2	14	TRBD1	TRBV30	TGTGCCTGGAGAACGGGACAGACTACCGGGGAGCTGTTTTTT	CAWRTGQTTGELFF
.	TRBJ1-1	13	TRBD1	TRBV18	TGTGCCAGCTCGCCGGACAGGGTCTCTGAAGCTTTCTTT	CASSPDRVSEAFF
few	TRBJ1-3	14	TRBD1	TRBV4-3	TGCGCCAGCAGCCAGGAGGACAGGGGTAACACCATATATTTT	CASSQEDRGNTIYF
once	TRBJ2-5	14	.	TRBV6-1	TGTGCCAGCAGTCCCCCGTCGATGAAAGAGACCCAGTACTTC	CASSPPSMKETQYF
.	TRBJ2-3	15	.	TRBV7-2	TGTGCCAGCAGCCCCAGACTAGGTTCCAGGGTTACGCAGTATTTT	CASSPRLGSRVTQYF
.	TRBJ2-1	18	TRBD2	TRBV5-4	TGTGCCAGCAGCTCGAACCGTGGTACTAGCGGGAGCTACAATGAGCAGTTCTTC	CASSSNRGTSGSYNEQFF
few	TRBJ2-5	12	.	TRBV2	TGTGCCAGCATCCCTTTACAAGAGACCCAGTACTTC	CASIPLQETQYF
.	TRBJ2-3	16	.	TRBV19	TGTGCCAGTAGTGCCGACCGTCGAGGTTGGCCAGATACGCAGTATTTT	CASSADRRGWPDTQYF
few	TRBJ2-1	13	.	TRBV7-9	TGTGCCTGCTCCGGCAGATCCTACAATGAGCAGTTCTTC	CACSGRSYNEQFF
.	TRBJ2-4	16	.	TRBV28	TGTGCCAGCACTACAGGGAATAAATGGGCCAAAAACATTCAGTACTTC	CASTTGNKWAKNIQYF
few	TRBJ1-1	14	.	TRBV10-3	TGTGCCATCAGTGACAGGGCTATGAACACTGAAGCTTTCTTT	CAISDRAMNTEAFF
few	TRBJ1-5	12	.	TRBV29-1	TGCAGCGTCCGGGACTCCAATCAGCCCCAGCATTTT	CSVRDSNQPQHF
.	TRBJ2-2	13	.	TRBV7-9	TGTGCCTTTGGGACCTACGCCCCCGGGGAGCTGTTTTTT	CAFGTYAPGELFF
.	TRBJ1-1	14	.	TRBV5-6	TGTGCCAGCAGACAAAGATCTTCTAACACTGAAGCTTTCTTT	CASRQRSSNTEAFF
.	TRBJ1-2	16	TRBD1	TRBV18	TGTGCCAGCTCACCCGGGACAGCCTCCCTCAACTATGGCTACACCTTC	CASSPGTASLNYGYTF
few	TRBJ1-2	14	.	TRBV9	TGTGCCAGCAGCGTAGGGGCAGGAAGTTATGGCTACACCTTC	CASSVGAGSYGYTF
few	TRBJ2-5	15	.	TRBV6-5	TGTGCCAGCAGCACCCGCCCAGCGGCCCAAGAGACCCAGTACTTC	CASSTRPAAQETQYF
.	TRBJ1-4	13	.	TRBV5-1	TGCGCCAGCAGGGGCCAGGAAAATGAAAAACTGTTTTTT	CASRGQENEKLFF
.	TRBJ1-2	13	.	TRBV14	TGTGCCAGCAGCCAAGGAGGGAACTATGGCTACACCTTC	CASSQGGNYGYTF
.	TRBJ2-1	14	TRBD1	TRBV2	TGTGCCAGCACCGGGACAGGGGGTTCCAATGAGCAGTTCTTC	CASTGTGGSNEQFF
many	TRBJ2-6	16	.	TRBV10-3	TGTGCCATCAGTGAGCATGGTGGGACTGGGGCCAACGTCCTGACTTTC	CAISEHGGTGANVLTF
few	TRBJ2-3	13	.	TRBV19	TGTGCCAGTAGTACGAACCCTAGGGATACGCAGTATTTT	CASSTNPRDTQYF
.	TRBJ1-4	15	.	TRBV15	TGTGCCACCAGCAGAGATCGGGGGCAGTCGGAAAAACTGTTTTTT	CATSRDRGQSEKLFF
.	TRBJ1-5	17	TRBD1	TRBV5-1	TGCGCCAGCAGCTTGGCCCCCTCGGCAGGGGGCTTGCAGCCCCAGCATTTT	CASSLAPSAGGLQPQHF
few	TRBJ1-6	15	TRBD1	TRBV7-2	TGTGCCAGCAGCTCCGGACAGGGGAGGAATTCACCCCTCCACTTT	CASSSGQGRNSPLHF
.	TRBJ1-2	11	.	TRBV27	TGTGCCAGCAGGTCCGGGGGCAGCTACACCTTC	CASRSGGSYTF